A single sample gave rise to the 14 T cell receptor beta chains below, sequenced in a study of T-cell reconstitution after alpha-beta-depleted transplantation in children. Preparation of the TCRbeta library involved a method that used unique molecular identifiers. TCRdb independently ran MiXCR on the PCR reads; one entry per CDR3 protein. The sample records 500,000 to 600,000 distinct CDR3 sequences, 20% to 30% being singletons. The starting material was PBMCs, obtained before TCRalphabeta/CD19-depleted stem cell transplant. Receptors were obtained from a boy less than two years old with Wiskott-Aldrich syndrome, due to receive a stem cell transplant.

This clonotype was recorded a few times. The J gene is TRBJ2-3, the V gene TRBV6-5, with TRBD1 identical over 9 bases. Unmatched junction bases numbered 0, after V lost 2 bases and J lost 0 bases. Germline V lookup: CDR1 MNHEY, CDR2 SVGAGI. There are 15 residues in the CDR3. The CDR3 sequence is CASSYGTGSTDTQYF. DNA for the CDR3: TGTGCCAGCAGTTACGGGACAGGGAGCACAGATACGCAGTATTTT.

V and J are TRBV28 and TRBJ2-5, with 7 nucleotides matching TRBD2. CDR1 is MDHEN, CDR2 SYDVKM, per germline. This CDR3 comprises 10 residues. V was clipped by 11 bases and J by 5 bases; unmatched bases: 2. This CDR3 is CAPGGETQYF. In DNA, the CDR3 is TGTGCCCCGGGGGGTGAGACCCAGTACTTC.

J is TRBJ2-7 and V is TRBV12-3 or TRBV12-4; 12 nucleotides align to TRBD1. The CDR3 contains 16 residues. V gave up 3 bases and J gave up 4 bases; unmatched junction bases: 7. For the CDR3, the DNA is TGTGCCAGCAGTTTGGCCGGGACAGGGGGCTTTTACGAGCAGTACTTC. Its protein is CASSLAGTGGFYEQYF.

This clonotype was counted a single time. The genes are TRBV12-3 or TRBV12-4 and TRBJ1-2, with 7 bases aligning to TRBD1. V trimming: 5 bases; J trimming: 4 bases; junction bases outside the gene matches: 7. The CDR3 is 14 amino acids. This CDR3 reads CASSTEGAGYGYTF. The CDR3 bases are TGTGCCAGCAGTACGGAGGGGGCCGGCTATGGCTACACCTTC.

J is TRBJ1-2 and V is TRBV7-2; tentative D call: TRBD1 (5 bases). Trimming left V 5 bases short and J 4 bases short, with 14 bases between. The CDR3 length is 14 residues. The germline V gene encodes CDR1 SGHTA and CDR2 FQGNSA. CDR3 residues: CASSRGGVVYGYTF. The CDR3 region has the DNA TGTGCCAGCAGCCGTGGGGGGGTTGTCTATGGCTACACCTTC. Using reference TRBV7-2 and TRBJ1-2 for the parts outside the CDR3, the full variable domain is GAGVSQSPSNKVTEKGKDVELRCDPISGHTALYWYRQSLGQGLEFLIYFQGNSAPDKSGLPSDRFSAERTGGSVSTLTIQRTQQEDSAVYLCASSRGGVVYGYTFGSGTRLTVV.

The gene calls are TRBV5-1 and TRBJ2-7, with D tentatively TRBD1 (6 bases). The germline V gene has CDR1 SGHRS and CDR2 YFSETQ. Trimming took 0 bases from V and 3 from J, leaving 19 bases between them. This CDR3 has 17 amino acids. The CDR3 bases are TGCGCCAGCAGCTTGGTAATTCGTACAGGGATGAGCTACGAGCAGTACTTC. Protein product: CASSLVIRTGMSYEQYF. Combining the CDR3 with reference TRBV5-1 and TRBJ2-7 gives the whole variable domain KAGVTQTPRYLIKTRGQQVTLSCSPISGHRSVSWYQQTPGQGLQFLFEYFSETQRNKGNFPGRFSGRQFSNSRSEMNVSTLELGDSALYLCASSLVIRTGMSYEQYFGPGTRLTVT.

This sequence joins TRBV7-2 and TRBJ2-1; 13 positions agree with TRBD2. The CDR3 length is 18 residues. Trimming took 2 bases from V and 5 from J; bases not matched to a gene: 9. Germline V gene data show CDR1 as SGHTA and CDR2 as FQGNSA. The CDR3 nucleotides read TGTGCCAGCAGCTTAAGGTCTGTAGGGACTAGCGGGAACAATGAGCAGTTCTTC. This encodes CASSLRSVGTSGNNEQFF. The full variable domain, rest sourced from reference TRBV7-2 and TRBJ2-1, is GAGVSQSPSNKVTEKGKDVELRCDPISGHTALYWYRQSLGQGLEFLIYFQGNSAPDKSGLPSDRFSAERTGGSVSTLTIQRTQQEDSAVYLCASSLRSVGTSGNNEQFFGPGTRLTVL.

The rearrangement joins TRBV5-1 to TRBJ2-1; TRBD2 agrees at 11 bases. The germline V gene has CDR1 SGHRS and CDR2 YFSETQ. Trimming at V came to 0 bases and at J to 0 bases, leaving 11 bases not matched to a gene. The CDR3 sequence is 20 residues long. Here the CDR3 reads CASSLGGLAGGSSSYNEQFF. For the CDR3, the DNA is TGCGCCAGCAGCTTGGGGGGTCTAGCGGGAGGATCGAGCTCCTACAATGAGCAGTTCTTC.

This clonotype has a handful of counts. The chain links TRBV7-8 to TRBJ1-5; D call uncertain. Germline V lookup: CDR1 SGHVS, CDR2 FQNEAQ. V was pared by 2 bases and J by 0 bases, with 14 bases between. The length of the CDR3 is 17 residues. The CDR3 protein is CASSLSLGQNSNQPQHF. CDR3 DNA sequence: TGTGCCAGCAGCTTATCTCTCGGGCAGAATAGCAATCAGCCCCAGCATTTT.

This clonotype occurred a few times. The gene calls are TRBV5-1 and TRBJ2-2, with a tentative D call TRBD2 (7 bases). V gave up 0 bases and J gave up 0 bases, with 15 bases separating them. The germline CDR1 and CDR2 sequences are SGHRS and YFSETQ. The CDR3 runs 18 residues. Written as DNA, the CDR3 is TGCGCCAGCAGCTTGGCGGGGGGCGGGACCGCGAACACCGGGGAGCTGTTTTTT. Translation gives CASSLAGGGTANTGELFF.

The gene calls are TRBV5-1 and TRBJ2-1; 12 bases match TRBD2. Germline values: CDR1 SGHRS, CDR2 YFSETQ. CDR3 size: 16 residues. After removal of 1 base from V and 7 bases from J, the junction contained 6 bases not matched to a gene. CDR3 sequence: CASSLLWTSGKNEQFF. The CDR3 DNA sequence: TGCGCCAGCAGCTTGCTTTGGACTAGCGGGAAGAATGAGCAGTTCTTC.

V gene TRBV24-1 combines with J gene TRBJ2-7; 11 bases are a match to TRBD1. The V gene's germline CDR1 is KGHDR and CDR2 SFDVKD. With V trimmed by 3 bases and J by 4 bases, 4 bases remained unmatched. This CDR3 spans 15 amino acids. The CDR3 DNA follows: TGTGCCACCAGTGATCCCGGGACAGGGGGGTACGAGCAGTACTTC. Protein sequence: CATSDPGTGGYEQYF.

The chain has TRBV10-1 and TRBJ2-2; a possible D gene is TRBD2 (5 bases). V was clipped by 3 bases and J by 9 bases, with 14 bases between them. From germline, CDR1 is WNHNN and CDR2 SYGVQD (reference sequence). The CDR3 has 14 residues. This CDR3 is CASSDGLETWELFF. In nucleotides, the CDR3 is TGCGCCAGCAGTGATGGACTTGAGACCTGGGAGCTGTTTTTT.

The CDR3 here is CASTRDSTYRTQYF. CDR3 in DNA: TGTGCCAGCACCCGGGACTCGACCTACCGTACGCAGTATTTT. The rearrangement links TRBV12-3 or TRBV12-4 to TRBJ2-3; TRBD2 might be the D (6 bases). This CDR3 is built from 14 residues. Trimming removed 7 bases from V and 8 bases from J, with 19 bases in between.